This passage covers 23 T cell receptor beta chains from one sample sequenced in a study of shared clonotypes between healthy human individuals. The repertoire was sequenced with immunoSEQ multiplex PCR; TCRdb's copy has only in-frame clones and lacks some. The repertoire holds roughly 1,600,000 clones, with 98% as singletons. Sequencing was carried out using naive CD4+ T cells sorted from blood. The subset: CD45RA+ positively selected. The receptors were sampled from a man aged 25 to 45 in good health.

J is TRBJ1-1 and V is TRBV6-5; tentatively, D is TRBD1 (5 bases). There are 11 residues in the CDR3. V lost 8 bases and J 7 bases, leaving 11 bases between the germline ends. Per the germline V gene, CDR1 is MNHEY and CDR2 is SVGAGI. CDR3 in DNA: TGTGCCAGCCAAACGGGGGGTGAAGCTTTCTTT. Its protein is CASQTGGEAFF.

The chain carries TRBV28 and TRBJ1-3; D is undetermined. The CDR3 length is 14 residues. V was cut by 4 bases and J by 2 bases, with 9 bases left in between. The germline gives CDR1 MDHEN, CDR2 SYDVKM. The CDR3 nucleotides read TGTGCCAGCAGTTCTCTTGCAGCTGGAAACACCATATATTTT. Its protein is CASSSLAAGNTIYF.

In the case of this clone: Other DNA sequences in this sample translate to the same CDR3. The V call is TRBV18, the J call TRBJ2-3, with D maybe TRBD2 (5 bases). V lost 0 bases to trimming and J lost 5 bases, with 9 bases between them. The CDR3 has 14 residues. CDR1 is KGHSH, CDR2 LQKENI, per germline. CDR3 in DNA: TGTGCCAGCTCACCACCGGCGGGTGGAGATACGCAGTATTTT. This translates into CASSPPAGGDTQYF.

The CDR3 coding sequence is TGTGCCACCAGGGGTGTGTCCTACGAGCAGTACTTC. This encodes CATRGVSYEQYF. The gene calls are TRBV6-5 and TRBJ2-7; D might be TRBD1 (6 bases). With 10 bases removed from V and 1 base from J, the gap between germline ends came to 11 bases. Germline CDR1 is MNHEY and CDR2 is SVGAGI. This CDR3 comprises 12 residues.

The chain carries TRBV29-1 and TRBJ2-1, with TRBD2 as a possible D gene (6 bases). CDR3 length: 15 amino acids. Germline-derived CDR1 and CDR2 are SQVTM and ANQGSEA. Trimming removed 2 bases from V and 2 bases from J, with 13 bases in between. The CDR3 reads CSVESSGSTYNEQFF. In DNA, the CDR3 is TGCAGCGTTGAATCCAGCGGGTCTACCTACAATGAGCAGTTCTTC.

The rearrangement links TRBV6-1 to TRBJ1-2; 8 nucleotides match TRBD1. V dropped 1 base and J dropped 4; count of bases not matched to a gene: 14. Germline CDR1 reads MNHNS; CDR2 reads SASEGT. This CDR3 region has 18 residues. In nucleotides, the CDR3 is TGTGCCAGCAGTGAAGGGACAGGGACCCGGCTGGGCCTCTATGGCTACACCTTC. This codes for CASSEGTGTRLGLYGYTF.

The chain carries TRBV6-5 and TRBJ2-1; TRBD1 is a possible D gene (5 bases). This CDR3 is built from 13 residues. V was pared by 7 bases and J by 8 bases, with 15 bases between. The germline V gene has CDR1 MNHEY and CDR2 SVGAGI. The CDR3 protein is CASTPPGRHEQFF. In DNA form, the CDR3 reads TGTGCCAGCACCCCCCCAGGGCGGCATGAGCAGTTCTTC.

This chain uses TRBV4-3 with TRBJ1-5; D is possibly TRBD1 (5 bases). CDR3 length equals 17 residues. The germline V gene encodes CDR1 LGHNA and CDR2 YSLEER. V was cut by 0 bases and J by 2 bases, with 14 bases left in between. Here the CDR3 reads CASSQDLSGLGNQPQHF. In DNA form, the CDR3 reads TGCGCCAGCAGCCAAGATTTGTCAGGGTTGGGCAATCAGCCCCAGCATTTT.

The rearrangement joins TRBV11-2 to TRBJ2-1; the D call may be TRBD1 or TRBD2 (7 bases each). The V gene's germline CDR1 is SGHAT and CDR2 FQNNGV. The germline V and J ends were trimmed by 4 bases and 8 bases, with 21 bases remaining between them. The CDR3 covers 16 residues. The CDR3 DNA sequence: TGTGCCAGCAGCTCAGGGGGTGTCGGGAGGATCGATGAGCAGTTCTTC. Translated, it gives CASSSGGVGRIDEQFF.

The rearrangement links TRBV9 to TRBJ2-4, with 7 bases lining up with TRBD1. Trimming took 3 bases from V and 9 from J; bases not matched to a gene: 6. The CDR3 is 13 amino acids. Germline V gene data show CDR1 as SGDLS and CDR2 as YYNGEE. The DNA of the CDR3 is TGTGCCAGCAGCGCGGGACAGTTAGCCATTCAGTACTTC. Its translation: CASSAGQLAIQYF.

The CDR3 nucleotides read TGTGCCAGCAGGGACAGGAGCTCCTACGAGCAGTACTTC. This codes for CASRDRSSYEQYF. J is TRBJ2-7 and V is TRBV2, with TRBD1 identical over 7 bases. The germline V gene encodes CDR1 SNHLY and CDR2 FYNNEI. With 6 bases clipped from V and 0 bases from J, the junction kept 2 bases outside the gene matches. This CDR3 contains 13 residues. The full variable domain, its missing parts supplied by reference TRBV2 and TRBJ2-7, is EPEVTQTPSHQVTQMGQEVILRCVPISNHLYFYWYRQILGQKVEFLVSFYNNEISEKSEIFDDQFSVERPDGSNFTLKIRSTKLEDSAMYFCASRDRSSYEQYFGPGTRLTVT.

This chain joins TRBV5-1 and TRBJ1-3; tentatively, D is TRBD1 (5 bases). V was pared by 5 bases and J by 0 bases, with 18 bases between. Germline V gene lookup returns CDR1 SGHRS and CDR2 YFSETQ. The CDR3 covers 17 residues. The CDR3 DNA is TGCGCCAGCAGACCCCGAGGGGATGGGAGCTCTGGAAACACCATATATTTT. It codes for CASRPRGDGSSGNTIYF.

The rearrangement links TRBV13 to TRBJ1-2; no firm D call. The CDR3 spans 13 residues. Germline CDR1 reads PRHDT; CDR2 reads FYEKMQ (reference sequence). The ends were cut back, 6 bases at V and 1 base at J, with 9 bases in the middle. The chain's CDR3 is CASRRNLNYGYTF. CDR3 sequence (DNA): TGTGCCAGCAGACGAAACCTTAACTATGGCTACACCTTC.

A word on this clone: A read error may produce the germline difference seen at one junction end. The chain joins TRBV18 to TRBJ1-1; TRBD1 matches at 9 bases. CDR1 and CDR2 from the germline V gene are KGHSH and LQKENI. The CDR3 totals 14 residues. CDR3: CASSPLGQGGLAIW. As DNA, the CDR3 is TGTGCCAGCTCACCATTGGGACAGGGAGGATTGGCAATTTGG.

V and J are TRBV6-1 and TRBJ2-5; D unresolved. The V and J ends lost 8 bases and 0 bases respectively, with 7 bases between them. Germline V gene sequence: CDR1 MNHNS, CDR2 SASEGT. The CDR3 has 12 amino acids. CDR3 residues: CASERDQETQYF. The CDR3 DNA sequence: TGTGCCAGCGAACGGGACCAAGAGACCCAGTACTTC.

The chain links TRBV28 to TRBJ1-1; D is perhaps TRBD1 (6 bases). The CDR3 has 13 residues. Trimming shortened V by 6 bases and J by 2 bases, and 10 bases separated the two germline ends. Germline CDR1 is MDHEN and CDR2 is SYDVKM. DNA of the CDR3: TGTGCCAGCAGGATGACAGGAAACACTGAAGCTTTCTTT. This gives the protein CASRMTGNTEAFF.

This chain joins TRBV7-8 and TRBJ2-1; 7 bases line up with TRBD1. J was trimmed by 7 bases and V by 5 bases; bases with no gene match: 8. Germline-derived CDR1 and CDR2 are SGHVS and FQNEAQ. This CDR3 comprises 14 residues. The CDR3 reads CASSPRDSTNEQFF. DNA for the CDR3: TGTGCCAGCAGCCCACGGGACAGTACGAATGAGCAGTTCTTC.

As DNA, the CDR3 is TGTGCCAGCACCCTCGGGGCTGAAGCTTTCTTT. Translated, it gives CASTLGAEAFF. The chain couples TRBV6-1 to TRBJ1-1; D is ambiguous. This CDR3 contains 11 residues. Germline V lookup: CDR1 MNHNS, CDR2 SASEGT. Trimming stripped 7 bases from V and 6 bases from J, with 9 bases between.

The chain is built from TRBV7-9 and TRBJ1-1; D not certain. V gave up 3 bases and J gave up 3 bases, with 11 bases separating them. The germline V gene has CDR1 SEHNR and CDR2 FQNEAQ (reference sequence). This CDR3 has 14 amino acids. The CDR3 protein is CASSLRATHTEAFF. Written as DNA, the CDR3 is TGTGCCAGCAGCTTGCGGGCGACCCACACTGAAGCTTTCTTT.

The chain joins TRBV7-2 to TRBJ2-1, with TRBD1 identical over 10 bases. CDR1 is SGHTA, CDR2 FQGNSA, per germline. CDR3 length: 17 amino acids. V lost 4 bases, J lost 8 bases, and 14 bases stayed unmatched. DNA for the CDR3: TGTGCCAGCAGCTCCCGAATAGTGGGACAGGGGCTTGATGAGCAGTTCTTC. Translated, it gives CASSSRIVGQGLDEQFF.

The chain has TRBV19 and TRBJ2-6; D unclear. Germline loops: CDR1 LNHDA, CDR2 SQIVND (reference sequence). CDR3 length: 16 amino acids. V was trimmed by 3 bases and J by 0 bases, leaving 9 bases between them. This CDR3 reads CASSMGIVSGANVLTF. The DNA for the CDR3 is TGTGCCAGTAGTATGGGCATTGTCTCTGGGGCCAACGTCCTGACTTTC.

V and J are TRBV4-3 and TRBJ2-1; tentatively, D is TRBD2 (5 bases). Germline V lookup: CDR1 LGHNA, CDR2 YSLEER. This CDR3 is 17 amino acids long. The ends were cut back, 1 base at V and 0 bases at J, with 13 bases in the middle. The CDR3 DNA follows: TGCGCCAGCAGCCAAGCCCCGGAGGCCCGCTCCTACAATGAGCAGTTCTTC. This translates into CASSQAPEARSYNEQFF.

The chain recombines TRBV18 with TRBJ1-2, with D unclear. The V end lost 3 bases, the J end lost 3 bases, and 8 bases lay between the germline ends. From germline, CDR1 is KGHSH and CDR2 LQKENI. The CDR3 spans 13 residues. Here the CDR3 DNA reads TGTGCCAGCTCACCCCGACGCGACTATGGCTACACCTTC. Translating it yields CASSPRRDYGYTF.